This T cell receptor (beta chain) was found in a study of T cells in women clearing cervical HPV infection. Study observations and caveats: Cases and controls were distinguished at AUC over 0.75 by richness and V genes.

Notes on this clone: Its target is not known. The read comes to an end 3 residues before the CDR3 does, leaving the germline J gene to fill in the end.

This CDR3 contains 14 residues. Looked up from germline, CDR1 is WSHSY and CDR2 is SAAADI. The J segment lost 7 bases and the V segment lost 8 bases, leaving 5 bases of the junction unmatched. Assay: immunoSEQ multiplex PCR; the TCRdb copy retains only in-frame clones and omits some. Recorded here are about 48,000 clones; the top ten clones represent under 2%. Material: blood buffy coat. The sequence was obtained from a woman aged 18-70 years with a cervical HPV16 infection that either progressed to CIN3+ or cleared (not recorded which). J is TRBJ2-1 and V is TRBV10-2, with 13 bases that match TRBD2. CDR3 bases read: TGCGCCAGCCAGGGACTAGCGGGAATGAATGAG. As protein: CASQGLAGMNE. The complete CDR3 sequence is CASQGLAGMNEQFF.